This T cell receptor (beta chain) appears in the sequencing data of a study of CD8 T cells in Susac syndrome. This clonotype has just one count. The CDR3 is 18 amino acids. The V and J ends lost 7 bases and 2 bases, in that order; junction bases with no gene match: 15. The germline gives CDR1 SGHVS, CDR2 FNYEAQ. 0.5 to 1 ug RNA was reverse transcribed with random hexamers. The amplification used immunoSEQ multiplex PCR on TCR beta CDR3; it spanned 54 Vbeta and 13 Jbeta. TCRdb processed the immunoSEQ multiplex PCR reads anew with MiXCR; each CDR3 protein has one entry. This sample carries hundreds of thousands of distinct CDR3 sequences, around 83% of them seen once, and the ten largest clones take approximately 0.11%. CD8+ and CD4+ T cells circulating in blood were sequenced for TCR beta. The study used treatment-naive patients who had stable or active relapsing-remitting disease as multiple sclerosis controls.

J is TRBJ2-1 and V is TRBV7-6; 9 bases line up with TRBD2. The receptor's source is a human donor with multiple sclerosis. The sequenced sample consisted of CD8+ T cells from PBMCs. CDR3 nucleotides: TGTGCCAGCATCCCCTCCCCACGGCGGGAGGGTACCTACAATGAGCAGTTCTTC. Amino acid sequence: CASIPSPRREGTYNEQFF.